The sequence of this T cell receptor (beta chain) was determined in a study of regulatory T cells in long-lasting Graves disease. Study-wide results and limits: Peripheral blood was the sole material, not thyroid tissue. Gene preferences differed: TRBV28, TRBJ1-2, TRBJ2-5 in persistent cases. Patients whose Graves' disease persisted exhibited lower TCR diversity than those newly diagnosed.

V shed 7 bases, J shed 5 bases, and the junction held 7 bases outside the gene matches. The CDR3 length is 13 residues. Germline V gene data show CDR1 as SQVTM and CDR2 as ANQGSEA. The authors built TCR beta libraries using iRepertoire HTBI primers and Arm-PCR of CDR3 regions. As processed by the authors: Sequenced samples collectively carried roughly 60 TRBV and approximately 15 TRBJ segments. TCRdb used MiXCR to reprocess the multiplex PCR reads, holding one entry per CDR3 protein. The V and J calls, along with clone size, are taken from TCRdb and not from the paper's own processing. The table lists fewer than 450,000 distinct CDR3 sequences, around 22% of them singletons. Time point of the sample: persistent/refractory GD, antithyroid drugs over 5 years with positive TRAb. PBMCs were the source of the RNA used for TCR sequencing. Notes on this clonotype: As yet, its antigen is unknown.

The receptor was derived from a female donor with Graves disease. The chain joins TRBV29-1 to TRBJ2-2, with 7 bases fitting TRBD1. The material sequenced was peripheral blood mononuclear cells (PBMCs), taken when the disease was refractory, from a patient treated with antithyroid drugs. Written as DNA, the CDR3 is TGCAGCGCCCGGACAGGAATTACCGGGGAGCTGTTTTTT. Translation gives CSARTGITGELFF.